The 18 T cell receptor beta chains reported below all come from one sample, sequenced in a study of Graves' ophthalmopathy and Graves' hyperthyroidism. TCR beta CDR3 amplification used RNA transcripts. RT-PCR with HTBI primers came first, then second-round multiplex PCR. MiXCR, applied by TCRdb to the multiplex PCR reads, yields one record per CDR3 protein. The data contain hundreds of thousands of distinct CDR3 sequences, roughly two fifths of them singletons. Input material: peripheral blood. These TCRs come from an adult man with Graves' ophthalmopathy.

The chain joins TRBV2 to TRBJ1-4; D is possibly TRBD1 (6 bases). The CDR3 loop spans 15 amino acids. Germline V gene sequence: CDR1 SNHLY, CDR2 FYNNEI. V was trimmed by 8 bases and J by 5 bases, leaving 18 bases between them. The CDR3 region is CASSRLQGLNEKLFF. Here the CDR3 DNA reads TGTGCCAGCTCACGGCTCCAGGGGCTCAATGAAAAACTGTTTTTT.

This clonotype was seen more than once but under ten times. The V and J genes are TRBV4-1 and TRBJ1-2; D possibly corresponds to TRBD1 (6 bases). Trimming took 4 bases from V and 4 from J, leaving 13 bases between them. The CDR3 covers 14 residues. Germline CDR1 MGHRA, CDR2 YSYEKL. CDR3 region: CASSLSDSSYGYTF. DNA for the CDR3: TGCGCCAGCAGCCTCTCGGACAGTAGCTATGGCTACACCTTC.

This clonotype has ten or more counts. This chain joins TRBV7-9 and TRBJ2-7; a weak D match, TRBD1 (6 bases). Germline assignment: CDR1 SEHNR and CDR2 FQNEAQ (reference sequence). V lost 5 bases and J lost 0, with 14 bases in between. The CDR3 is 15 residues long. The CDR3 loop is CASSTDRDNSYEQYF. CDR3 coding DNA: TGTGCCAGCAGCACCGACCGGGACAACTCCTACGAGCAGTACTTC.

As concerns this clonotype: This may stem from a read error, because a much larger clone lies one nucleotide away. The chain uses TRBV20-1 and TRBJ2-5; 7 nucleotides match TRBD2. The CDR3 has 13 residues. V dropped 5 bases and J dropped 5; count of bases not matched to a gene: 8. The germline CDR1 and CDR2 sequences are DFQATT and SNEGSKA (reference sequence). The chain's CDR3 is CSAGREWDETQYF. The CDR3 bases are TGCAGTGCTGGGCGGGAGTGGGACGAGACCCAGTACTTC.

V usage is TRBV12-3 or TRBV12-4 and J usage is TRBJ2-7, with TRBD1 as a possible D gene (6 bases). V shed 2 bases and J shed 7 bases, with 12 bases lying between them. There are 13 residues in the CDR3. Here the CDR3 reads CASSLMGANEQYF. The DNA for the CDR3 is TGTGCCAGCAGTTTAATGGGGGCCAATGAGCAGTACTTC.

A word on this clonotype: Relative to the germline gene, one junction end is altered; a read error may explain this. This chain joins TRBV25-1 and TRBJ1-2; D is uncertain. Looked up from germline, CDR1 is MGHDK and CDR2 is SYGVNS. CDR3 length equals 11 residues. CDR3 DNA sequence: TGTGCCAGCCGCGAGGAGTATGACTACACCTTC. It specifies CASREEYDYTF.

The chain couples TRBV27 to TRBJ1-5; 7 positions match TRBD1. Germline CDR1 MNHEY, CDR2 SMNVEV (reference sequence). The J segment lost 0 bases and the V segment lost 7 bases, leaving 6 bases of the junction unmatched. The CDR3 has 15 amino acids. The CDR3 DNA sequence: TGTGCCAGCAAGGGGGCCGTGGGTAGCAATCAGCCCCAGCATTTT. Its protein product is CASKGAVGSNQPQHF.

This clonotype was seen more than once but under ten times. The chain joins TRBV7-2 to TRBJ1-6; D is uncertain. Germline CDR1 and CDR2: SGHTA and FQGNSA. The CDR3 runs 17 residues. V was cut by 5 bases and J by 7 bases, with 21 bases left in between. CDR3 bases: TGTGCCAGCAGCCAAGATCTACTGGGCGACCGAAATTCACCCCTCCACTTT. Amino acids: CASSQDLLGDRNSPLHF.

The V call is TRBV25-1, the J call TRBJ2-5; 9 nucleotides match TRBD1. CDR1 and CDR2 (germline): MGHDK, SYGVNS. Germline trimming cut 5 bases from V and 6 bases from J; bases unmatched to any gene: 10. This CDR3 has 15 residues. This CDR3 reads CASSQTGQGWKTQYF. The CDR3 nucleotides are TGTGCCAGCAGTCAAACGGGACAGGGATGGAAGACCCAGTACTTC. Using reference TRBV25-1 and TRBJ2-5 for the parts outside the CDR3, the full variable domain is EADIYQTPRYLVIGTGKKITLECSQTMGHDKMYWYQQDPGMELHLIHYSYGVNSTEKGDLSSESTVSRIRTEHFPLTLESARPSHTSQYLCASSQTGQGWKTQYFGPGTRLLVL.

This clonotype was detected ten times or more. This chain connects TRBV5-1 to TRBJ2-5, with TRBD2 matching over 13 bases. The CDR3 totals 17 residues. CDR1 and CDR2 (germline): SGHRS, YFSETQ. V trimming: 0 bases; J trimming: 2 bases; junction bases outside the gene matches: 4. The CDR3 reads CASSLGSGLAGQETQYF. CDR3 nucleotides: TGCGCCAGCAGCTTGGGCTCGGGACTAGCGGGGCAAGAGACCCAGTACTTC.

In its sample, this clonotype was seen many times. CDR3 protein: CSARDKGTGYSPLHF. The CDR3 region has the DNA TGCAGTGCTAGAGATAAGGGGACAGGGTATTCACCCCTCCACTTT. The chain uses TRBV20-1 and TRBJ1-6, with TRBD1 identical over 9 bases. CDR3 length: 15 amino acids. Germline CDR1 is DFQATT and CDR2 is SNEGSKA (reference sequence). The V gene end was trimmed by 0 bases and the J gene end by 8 bases; junction bases not matched to a gene: 5.

This clonotype was found once. The rearrangement joins TRBV29-1 to TRBJ1-2; D is unclear. The CDR3 is made up of 12 amino acids. V was pared by 6 bases and J by 2 bases, with 10 bases between. Per the germline V gene, CDR1 is SQVTM and CDR2 is ANQGSEA. The CDR3 spells CSVAQGNYGYTF. The CDR3 DNA sequence: TGCAGCGTAGCCCAAGGGAACTATGGCTACACCTTC.

The chain employs TRBV5-6 and TRBJ2-5; no reliable D call. V lost 6 bases and J lost 8, with 8 bases in between. Germline V lookup: CDR1 SGHDT, CDR2 YYEEEE. The CDR3 is made up of 10 amino acids. The CDR3 loop reads CASTWGTQYF. CDR3 coding DNA: TGTGCCAGCACCTGGGGTACCCAGTACTTC.

This clonotype was recorded many times. The chain employs TRBV7-2 and TRBJ2-5, with D hard to call. CDR1 SGHTA and CDR2 FQGNSA come from the germline V gene. The CDR3 is made up of 16 amino acids. The V end lost 5 bases, the J end lost 2 bases, and 18 bases lay between the germline ends. CDR3 sequence: CASSPLSWQLQETQYF. In nucleotides, the CDR3 is TGTGCCAGCAGCCCGTTATCGTGGCAGTTACAAGAGACCCAGTACTTC. The whole variable domain, filled in from reference TRBV7-2 and TRBJ2-5, reads GAGVSQSPSNKVTEKGKDVELRCDPISGHTALYWYRQSLGQGLEFLIYFQGNSAPDKSGLPSDRFSAERTGGSVSTLTIQRTQQEDSAVYLCASSPLSWQLQETQYFGPGTRLLVL.

For this clonotype: The CDR3 end shows no conserved phenylalanine or tryptophan, and so a read error is likely. The chain has TRBV7-9 and TRBJ1-3, with D hard to call. The CDR3 length is 14 residues. Germline V lookup: CDR1 SEHNR, CDR2 FQNEAQ (reference sequence). CDR3 nucleotide sequence: TGTGTCAGCAGCCGACCGGACGCGAGAAACACCATATATTCT. As protein: CVSSRPDARNTIYS.

The chain couples TRBV18 to TRBJ2-7; possible D gene TRBD1, 6 bases. Trimming left V 0 bases short and J 1 base short, with 10 bases between. CDR1 and CDR2 from the germline V gene are KGHSH and LQKENI. The CDR3 spans 15 residues. The CDR3 region has the DNA TGTGCCAGCTCACCACCGAACAGGGATTCCTACGAGCAGTACTTC. Its translation: CASSPPNRDSYEQYF.

To note about this clonotype: This may stem from a read error, because a much larger clone lies one nucleotide away. CDR3 residues: CASSLAHRSSYNPPLHF. For the CDR3, the DNA is TGTGCCAGCAGCTTAGCACACAGGAGCTCCTATAATCCACCCCTCCACTTT. The chain recombines TRBV7-9 with TRBJ1-6; weak D call: TRBD1 (5 bases). CDR1 and CDR2 (germline): SEHNR, FQNEAQ (reference sequence). The CDR3 extends over 17 amino acids.

This clonotype occurred many times. The chain joins TRBV3-1 to TRBJ2-7, with D possibly TRBD2 on 6 matching bases. The germline V gene encodes CDR1 LGHDT and CDR2 YNNKEL (reference sequence). There are 13 residues in the CDR3. V was clipped by 1 base and J by 6 bases, with 10 bases between them. DNA for the CDR3: TGTGCCAGCAGCCAAGCAACGACTAGCGAGCAGTACTTC. Translating it yields CASSQATTSEQYF.